This TCR beta chain stems from a study of cytomegalovirus exposure and HLA in healthy donors. A multiplex PCR was run with 60 Vbeta primers and 13 Jbeta primers. Profiling relied on immunoSEQ multiplex PCR, and the TCRdb table lists in-frame clones only, not all of them. The sample consists of about 180,000 clones, 70% to 80% of them appearing once. This CDR3 is built from 16 residues. Germline lookup yields CDR1 MNHEY and CDR2 SMNVEV (reference sequence). The V segment lost 8 bases and the J segment 0 bases; nucleotides outside the gene matches: 10. The specimen was PBMCs. The V call is TRBV27, the J call TRBJ1-1; TRBD1 matches 9 bases. The sequence was obtained from a woman in her forties in good health and CMV-seronegative. The CDR3: CASWGQGRLMNTEAFF. The CDR3 DNA is TGTGCCAGCTGGGGACAGGGAAGACTCATGAACACTGAAGCTTTCTTT.